The T cell receptor beta chain under discussion was sequenced for a study of T-cell reconstitution after alpha-beta-depleted transplantation in children. This clonotype was picked up many times. TCRbeta library construction was performed incorporating unique molecular identifiers. Using its own MiXCR run on the PCR reads, TCRdb lists one record per CDR3 protein. The sample has about 130,000 distinct CDR3 sequences; roughly 9% are singletons. Trimming cost V 6 bases and J 4 bases, with 15 bases left between them. There are 14 residues in the CDR3. V gene TRBV12-3 or TRBV12-4 combines with J gene TRBJ1-1; D uncertain. The starting material was PBMCs, mostly from graft donor cells, obtained 180 days after TCRalphabeta/CD19-depleted stem cell transplant. The TCR sequence derives from a girl under three years old who had a stem cell transplant for combined immunodeficiency, so the T cells may come from the graft donor. CDR3 sequence (DNA): TGTGCCAGCAGCCTTGGACGCCTGAGCACTGAAGCTTTCTTT. It translates to CASSLGRLSTEAFF.